These 31 T cell receptor beta chains were all obtained from the same sample, sequenced in a study of blood T cell repertoires in COVID-19. Repertoires were generated with immunoSEQ multiplex PCR, while TCRdb's copy carries only in-frame clones and drops some. The sample lists 60,000 to 80,000 clones; roughly 85% were seen once. What was sequenced was peripheral blood. The receptors derive from a human donor in a cohort sampled during active COVID-19.

This sequence joins TRBV24-1 and TRBJ1-2; D is possibly TRBD1 (6 bases). Trimming left V 3 bases short and J 7 bases short, with 14 bases between. The CDR3 spans 14 residues. The germline CDR1 and CDR2 sequences are KGHDR and SFDVKD. The CDR3: CATSDPTGRPGYTF. CDR3 sequence (DNA): TGTGCCACCAGTGATCCCACAGGGCGTCCTGGCTACACCTTC.

The chain joins TRBV6-5 to TRBJ1-4; TRBD1 aligns across 10 bases. The CDR3 has 16 amino acids. With 4 bases clipped from V and 1 base from J, the junction kept 3 bases outside the gene matches. From germline, CDR1 is MNHEY and CDR2 SVGAGI. This CDR3 reads CASSWGQGKTNEKLFF. The CDR3 region has the DNA TGTGCCAGCAGTTGGGGACAGGGGAAAACTAATGAAAAACTGTTTTTT.

This chain joins TRBV7-2 and TRBJ2-1, with D possibly matching TRBD1 (6 bases). Trimming cost V 4 bases and J 0 bases, with 10 bases left between them. The germline V gene encodes CDR1 SGHTA and CDR2 FQGNSA. The CDR3 has 15 residues. CDR3 region: CASSYGQSSYNEQFF. DNA of the CDR3: TGTGCCAGCAGCTACGGACAGAGCTCCTACAATGAGCAGTTCTTC. The full variable domain, completed using reference TRBV7-2 and TRBJ2-1, is GAGVSQSPSNKVTEKGKDVELRCDPISGHTALYWYRQSLGQGLEFLIYFQGNSAPDKSGLPSDRFSAERTGGSVSTLTIQRTQQEDSAVYLCASSYGQSSYNEQFFGPGTRLTVL.

The chain links TRBV14 to TRBJ2-1, with D possibly TRBD2 on 5 matching bases. The CDR3 consists of 16 residues. The V end was cut by 4 bases, the J end by 0 bases, with 13 bases between. Germline CDR1 SGHDN, CDR2 FVKESK. The CDR3 DNA reads TGTGCCAGCAGCCTCCGGGCCGGGGTCTCCTACAATGAGCAGTTCTTC. Translated: CASSLRAGVSYNEQFF.

The chain is built from TRBV6-4 and TRBJ2-2; 7 bases align to TRBD1. Germline values: CDR1 MRHNA, CDR2 SNTAGT. Germline trimming cut 4 bases from V and 7 bases from J; bases unmatched to any gene: 6. The CDR3 covers 14 residues. In DNA, the CDR3 is TGTGCCAGCAGTGCAAGGGGGCAGGTCGGGGAGCTGTTTTTT. Translating it yields CASSARGQVGELFF.

The rearrangement links TRBV3-1 (or the pseudogene TRBV3-2) to TRBJ2-2; D is possibly TRBD1 (6 bases). CDR3 length: 15 amino acids. V was shortened by 5 bases and J by 5 bases, with 15 bases between the two germline ends. Germline V gene lookup returns CDR1 LGHDT and CDR2 YNNKEL (reference sequence). The CDR3 region has the DNA TGTGCCAGCAGCAGCACAGGGAGAAGAACCGGGGAGCTGTTTTTT. Translated, it gives CASSSTGRRTGELFF.

V and J are TRBV19 and TRBJ2-1, with D maybe TRBD2 (6 bases). V dropped 6 bases and J dropped 4 bases, with 10 bases sitting between them. The V gene's germline CDR1 is LNHDA and CDR2 SQIVND (reference sequence). The CDR3 has 13 residues. CDR3 DNA sequence: TGTGCCAGTAGATTAGCGGCATACAATGAGCAGTTCTTC. Translating it yields CASRLAAYNEQFF. Combining the CDR3 with reference TRBV19 and TRBJ2-1 gives the whole variable domain DGGITQSPKYLFRKEGQNVTLSCEQNLNHDAMYWYRQDPGQGLRLIYYSQIVNDFQKGDIAEGYSVSREKKESFPLTVTSAQKNPTAFYLCASRLAAYNEQFFGPGTRLTVL.

The rearrangement links TRBV6-5 to TRBJ1-5; TRBD1 aligns across 7 bases. CDR1 and CDR2 (germline): MNHEY, SVGAGI. The length of the CDR3 is 14 residues. Trimming took 4 bases from V and 7 from J; bases not matched to a gene: 7. The CDR3 is CASSSHRGSQPQHF. CDR3 bases: TGTGCCAGCAGTTCCCACAGGGGTAGCCAGCCCCAGCATTTT.

This clone occurred once. The CDR3 loop is CASSWGQGVDTQYF. DNA of the CDR3: TGTGCCAGCAGCTGGGGACAGGGGGTGGATACGCAGTATTTT. The V and J genes are TRBV7-8 and TRBJ2-3; 11 bases line up with TRBD1. The CDR3 loop spans 14 amino acids. The V and J ends lost 4 bases and 6 bases, in that order; junction bases with no gene match: 3. Germline V CDR1 and CDR2: SGHVS, FQNEAQ.

The rearrangement links TRBV2 to TRBJ1-4, with no clear D. Germline V lookup: CDR1 SNHLY, CDR2 FYNNEI. This CDR3 region has 15 residues. V was shortened by 6 bases and J by 0 bases, with 11 bases between the two germline ends. The CDR3 nucleotides are TGTGCCAGCAGGAGCTTCGGGACAACTAATGAAAAACTGTTTTTT. This gives the protein CASRSFGTTNEKLFF.

This chain joins TRBV27 and TRBJ1-1; TRBD1 is a possible D gene (6 bases). Germline loops: CDR1 MNHEY, CDR2 SMNVEV (reference sequence). Trimming pared 7 bases from V and 4 bases from J, leaving 13 bases between. The length of the CDR3 is 13 residues. The DNA for the CDR3 is TGTGCCAGCATAAAACAGGGATTCACTGAAGCTTTCTTT. It codes for CASIKQGFTEAFF.

This clone has only a few counts. This chain connects TRBV18 to TRBJ1-1; 7 nucleotides agree with TRBD1. This CDR3 is 13 amino acids long. Germline values: CDR1 KGHSH, CDR2 LQKENI. J gave up 6 bases and V 3 bases, and 4 bases lay outside the gene matches. CDR3 nucleotides: TGTGCCAGCTCACCTGACAGGGACTCTGAAGCTTTCTTT. This sequence encodes CASSPDRDSEAFF.

The chain has TRBV28 and TRBJ1-4, with TRBD1 identical over 8 bases. V gave up 1 base and J gave up 12 bases; unmatched junction bases: 10. This CDR3 has 15 amino acids. CDR1 MDHEN and CDR2 SYDVKM come from the germline V gene. The CDR3: CASSLFRTGPRELFF. CDR3 coding DNA: TGTGCCAGCAGTTTATTTCGGACAGGGCCCCGGGAACTGTTTTTT.

V gene TRBV24-1 combines with J gene TRBJ1-2; 8 positions match TRBD1. Germline values: CDR1 KGHDR, CDR2 SFDVKD. Trimming removed 7 bases from V and 3 bases from J; junction bases left unmatched: 6. The CDR3 is 14 amino acids. The CDR3 DNA reads TGTGCCACCAGACAGACAGGGGAAGACTATGGCTACACCTTC. Its protein is CATRQTGEDYGYTF.

Here the CDR3 DNA reads TGTGCCAGCAGTCGCGGACAGGGGTTCTACGAGCAGTACTTC. Protein: CASSRGQGFYEQYF. The rearrangement links TRBV6-5 to TRBJ2-7, with 9 nucleotides matching TRBD1. Germline V gene data show CDR1 as MNHEY and CDR2 as SVGAGI. This CDR3 comprises 14 residues. V gave up 5 bases and J gave up 3 bases; unmatched junction bases: 5.

The chain employs TRBV7-9 and TRBJ2-1, with D uncertain. CDR3 length: 12 residues. Between the trimmed V and J ends, which lost 3 bases and 8 bases, there was a span of 8 bases. Looked up from germline, CDR1 is SEHNR and CDR2 is FQNEAQ (reference sequence). CDR3: CASSLSSDEQFF. The DNA for the CDR3 is TGTGCCAGCAGCTTGAGTAGTGATGAGCAGTTCTTC.

The rearrangement links TRBV4-1 to TRBJ1-3; D not resolved. V lost 2 bases, J lost 0 bases, and 8 bases lay in between. Per germline, CDR1 MGHRA and CDR2 YSYEKL. The CDR3 totals 15 residues. The CDR3 region is CASSQLRISGNTIYF. The CDR3 DNA reads TGCGCCAGCAGCCAACTCAGGATCTCTGGAAACACCATATATTTT.

This rearrangement joins TRBV2 to TRBJ1-6; maybe TRBD1 (6 bases). V lost 4 bases, J lost 10 bases, and 17 bases lay in between. Germline V gene data show CDR1 as SNHLY and CDR2 as FYNNEI. The CDR3 length is 15 residues. The CDR3 reads CASSAPRGGQSPLHF. The CDR3 region has the DNA TGTGCCAGCAGTGCTCCGAGGGGGGGGCAATCACCCCTCCACTTT.

This chain connects TRBV7-2 to TRBJ2-7; 16 positions agree with TRBD2. Germline CDR1 is SGHTA and CDR2 is FQGNSA. This CDR3 is 18 amino acids long. The V gene end was trimmed by 4 bases and the J gene end by 4 bases; junction bases not matched to a gene: 10. DNA for the CDR3: TGTGCCAGCAGCTCTGCGGGACTAGCGGGGGGGCCGGGTTACGAGCAGTACTTC. It specifies CASSSAGLAGGPGYEQYF.

The rearrangement joins TRBV11-3 to TRBJ2-5; possible D gene TRBD2, 6 bases. Germline loops: CDR1 SGHNT, CDR2 YENEEA. The CDR3 runs 13 residues. V shed 5 bases and J shed 5 bases, with 12 bases lying between them. CDR3: CASSRGLRETQYF. CDR3 bases: TGTGCCAGCAGCAGGGGACTGAGGGAGACCCAGTACTTC. The full variable domain, in which reference TRBV11-3 and TRBJ2-5 provide the parts outside the CDR3, is EAGVVQSPRYKIIEKKQPVAFWCNPISGHNTLYWYLQNLGQGPELLIRYENEEAVDDSQLPKDRFSAERLKGVDSTLKIQPAELGDSAVYLCASSRGLRETQYFGPGTRLLVL.

The genes are TRBV7-8 and TRBJ2-1, with D tentatively TRBD2 (6 bases). V lost 5 bases and J 4 bases, leaving 24 bases between the germline ends. The CDR3 has 18 amino acids. Looked up from germline, CDR1 is SGHVS and CDR2 is FQNEAQ. The DNA for the CDR3 is TGTGCCAGCAGCCCTACCCAGAGGGGCCGGAGGGGTTACAATGAGCAGTTCTTC. Residues: CASSPTQRGRRGYNEQFF.

V gene TRBV7-9 combines with J gene TRBJ1-1; no clear D. Germline CDR1 SEHNR, CDR2 FQNEAQ (reference sequence). This CDR3 comprises 15 residues. The germline V and J ends were trimmed by 1 base and 0 bases, with 9 bases remaining between them. The CDR3 protein is CASSLVPGMNTEAFF. Written as DNA, the CDR3 is TGTGCCAGCAGCTTAGTTCCAGGAATGAACACTGAAGCTTTCTTT.

V gene TRBV24-1 combines with J gene TRBJ2-1, with 8 bases matching TRBD1. After removal of 5 bases from V and 0 bases from J, the junction contained 5 bases not matched to a gene. Looked up from germline, CDR1 is KGHDR and CDR2 is SFDVKD. The CDR3 consists of 16 residues. The CDR3 reads CATSGRGPSSYNEQFF. As DNA, the CDR3 is TGTGCCACCAGTGGCAGGGGGCCCAGCTCCTACAATGAGCAGTTCTTC.

This clone was observed a single time. CDR3 in amino acids: CARSSPNTGELFF. DNA for the CDR3: TGTGCCCGATCGAGCCCGAACACCGGGGAGCTGTTTTTT. The chain has TRBV30 and TRBJ2-2; D gene uncertain. Trimming removed 8 bases from V and 0 bases from J, with 10 bases in between. This CDR3 is built from 13 residues. Germline V gives CDR1 GTSNPN, CDR2 SVGIG (reference sequence).

The chain uses TRBV28 and TRBJ2-1; the match to TRBD2 covers 15 bases. Unmatched junction bases numbered 6, after V lost 5 bases and J lost 10 bases. The CDR3 spans 15 residues. The V gene's germline CDR1 is MDHEN and CDR2 SYDVKM. CDR3 in DNA: TGTGCCAGCAGTCCGGGACTAGCGGGAGGTTACGAGCAGTTCTTC. Translating gives CASSPGLAGGYEQFF.

This chain links TRBV19 with TRBJ1-5, with TRBD1 matching 11 bases. The CDR3 has 15 amino acids. The germline CDR1 and CDR2 sequences are LNHDA and SQIVND (reference sequence). V dropped 8 bases and J dropped 2; count of bases not matched to a gene: 5. CDR3 nucleotides: TGTGCCAGTTCCTGGACAGGGGGCGGCAATCAGCCCCAGCATTTT. Its protein is CASSWTGGGNQPQHF.

The chain links TRBV5-1 to TRBJ2-1; the match to TRBD1 covers 9 bases. CDR3 length equals 14 residues. V lost 3 bases to trimming and J lost 8 bases; unmatched junction nucleotides: 6. CDR1 is SGHRS and CDR2 is YFSETQ in the germline V gene. DNA of the CDR3: TGCGCCAGCAGCTCACAGGGGGCTGGTTATGAGCAGTTCTTC. Protein: CASSSQGAGYEQFF.

V and J are TRBV6-1 and TRBJ2-5, with TRBD1 identical over 8 bases. With the DNA end fitting TRBJ2-7 better, the J assignment may be wrong. The CDR3 sequence is 16 residues long. Looked up from germline, CDR1 is MNHNS and CDR2 is SASEGT. Written as DNA, the CDR3 is TGTGCCAGCAGTGACCACTCGGGACAGGAGTCCCCCGAGCAGTACTTC. This codes for CASSDHSGQESPEQYF.

The V and J genes are TRBV4-1 and TRBJ2-1; perhaps TRBD2 as D (6 bases). The CDR3 totals 17 residues. With 4 bases removed from V and 0 bases from J, the gap between germline ends came to 16 bases. Germline V lookup: CDR1 MGHRA, CDR2 YSYEKL. The CDR3 is CASSPGGVGASYNEQFF. The CDR3 DNA reads TGCGCCAGCAGCCCGGGCGGGGTAGGGGCCTCCTACAATGAGCAGTTCTTC.

The chain uses TRBV28 and TRBJ2-7; 10 bases align to TRBD1. This CDR3 region has 16 residues. Per the germline V gene, CDR1 is MDHEN and CDR2 is SYDVKM. After removal of 4 bases from V and 3 bases from J, the junction contained 9 bases not matched to a gene. For the CDR3, the DNA is TGTGCCAGCAGTTCCGCGGACAGGGGGAAGGTCTACGAGCAGTACTTC. This encodes CASSSADRGKVYEQYF.

The CDR3, as DNA: TGTGCCAGCTCACCAACCCGGAGCACTGAAGCTTTCTTT. It specifies CASSPTRSTEAFF. The chain is built from TRBV18 and TRBJ1-1, with D hard to call. Per the germline V gene, CDR1 is KGHSH and CDR2 is LQKENI. V was cut by 2 bases and J by 4 bases, with 8 bases left in between. This CDR3 spans 13 amino acids.